There are a few counts of the clone carrying this T cell receptor (beta chain). TCRdb processed the 5' RACE reads anew with MiXCR; each CDR3 protein has one entry. The profile shows 230,000 or so distinct CDR3 sequences, approximately 6.3% of them singletons. The data belong to a study of T cells after yellow fever vaccination. The CDR3 loop spans 15 amino acids. Deletions cut 0 bases from V and 4 bases from J, with 10 bases between. Germline V gene sequence: CDR1 SGHAT, CDR2 FQNNGV. The chain joins TRBV11-2 to TRBJ2-1; D unclear. This clonotype originated in a man aged 25 to 45 who received the YFV17D yellow fever vaccine. Sequencing used CD4+ T cells sorted from PBMCs, obtained on the day of the yellow fever booster vaccination. The CDR3 DNA reads as TGTGCCAGCAGCTTAGATCGTAGCAGGTACAATGAGCAGTTCTTC. Its protein is CASSLDRSRYNEQFF.